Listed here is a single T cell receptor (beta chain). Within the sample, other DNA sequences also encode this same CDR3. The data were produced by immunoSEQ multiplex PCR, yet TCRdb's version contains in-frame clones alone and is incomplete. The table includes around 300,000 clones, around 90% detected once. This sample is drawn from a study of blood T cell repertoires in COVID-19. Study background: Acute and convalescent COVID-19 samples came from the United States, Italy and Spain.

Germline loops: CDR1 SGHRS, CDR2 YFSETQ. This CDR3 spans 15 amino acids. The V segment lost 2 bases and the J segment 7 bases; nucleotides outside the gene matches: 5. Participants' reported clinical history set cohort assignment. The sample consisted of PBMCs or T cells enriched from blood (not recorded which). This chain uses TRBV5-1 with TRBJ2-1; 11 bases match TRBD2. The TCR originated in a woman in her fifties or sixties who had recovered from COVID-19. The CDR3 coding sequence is TGCGCCAGCAGCTTAGTAGCGGGAGGGCCGAATGAGCAGTTCTTC. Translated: CASSLVAGGPNEQFF.